One and the same sample provided the 17 T cell receptor beta chains below, sequenced in a study of blood T cell repertoires in COVID-19. Repertoires were generated with immunoSEQ multiplex PCR, while TCRdb's copy carries only in-frame clones and drops some. Of around 130,000 clones listed, under 90% are singletons. Sequencing used peripheral blood. All receptors derive from a woman between 65 and 79 years old with acute or convalescent COVID-19.

The chain links TRBV6-5 to TRBJ1-1; maybe TRBD1 (5 bases). Trimming took 5 bases from V and 6 from J, leaving 13 bases between them. Germline V gene data show CDR1 as MNHEY and CDR2 as SVGAGI. The CDR3 extends over 13 amino acids. The CDR3 sequence is CASSPPARAEAFF. The CDR3 nucleotides read TGTGCCAGCAGTCCTCCGGCCAGGGCTGAAGCTTTCTTT.

This chain links TRBV5-1 with TRBJ2-5, with TRBD2 matching 8 bases. CDR3 length equals 16 residues. Trimming took 4 bases from V and 1 from J; bases not matched to a gene: 9. Per germline, CDR1 SGHRS and CDR2 YFSETQ. Written as DNA, the CDR3 is TGCGCCAGCAGCCTCTCACTCAGCGGGGGCCAAGAGACCCAGTACTTC. Translating it yields CASSLSLSGGQETQYF.

This clone was observed a few times. The rearrangement joins TRBV5-1 to TRBJ1-1; TRBD1 matches at 9 bases. The V gene's germline CDR1 is SGHRS and CDR2 YFSETQ. The ends lost 4 bases at V and 4 bases at J; junction bases unmatched: 8. This CDR3 is built from 15 residues. This CDR3 reads CASSQTQTGGTEAFF. In DNA form, the CDR3 reads TGCGCCAGCAGCCAGACCCAGACAGGGGGCACTGAAGCTTTCTTT.

The sample holds one count of this clone. This chain connects TRBV18 to TRBJ1-5, with D uncertain. Germline loops: CDR1 KGHSH, CDR2 LQKENI. CDR3 length equals 17 residues. Trimming took 3 bases from V and 0 from J, leaving 15 bases between them. CDR3 DNA sequence: TGTGCCAGCTCACCGACGAGGGCAGGTGATAGCAATCAGCCCCAGCATTTT. Amino acid sequence: CASSPTRAGDSNQPQHF.

The chain couples TRBV4-3 to TRBJ1-2, with 7 bases lining up with TRBD1. Germline lookup yields CDR1 LGHNA and CDR2 YSLEER. Trimming removed 4 bases from V and 10 bases from J; junction bases left unmatched: 9. CDR3 length equals 13 residues. The CDR3: CASSPGDRSYYTF. The DNA for the CDR3 is TGCGCCAGCAGCCCCGGGGACAGATCATACTACACCTTC.

This CDR3 reads CASSQGDRANSPLHF. The CDR3 DNA reads as TGCGCCAGCAGCCAAGGGGACAGGGCCAATTCACCCCTCCACTTT. The genes are TRBV4-1 and TRBJ1-6, with 9 positions matching TRBD1. Germline CDR1 MGHRA, CDR2 YSYEKL. V dropped 1 base and J dropped 7; count of bases not matched to a gene: 2. This CDR3 is 15 amino acids long.

The chain is built from TRBV12-3 or TRBV12-4 and TRBJ2-2; no reliable D call. Trimming stripped 5 bases from V and 6 bases from J, with 7 bases between. The CDR3 totals 12 residues. The CDR3, as DNA: TGTGCCAGCAGTGACATATCCGGGGAGCTGTTTTTT. This translates into CASSDISGELFF.

As for this clone: Other DNA sequences in the sample encode the same CDR3. The chain joins TRBV5-6 to TRBJ1-2; D remains ambiguous. Trimming removed 0 bases at V and 5 bases at J, with 5 bases between. Germline V gene sequence: CDR1 SGHDT, CDR2 YYEEEE. There are 12 residues in the CDR3. CDR3 region: CASSLAKYGYTF. For the CDR3, the DNA is TGTGCCAGCAGCTTGGCAAAATATGGCTACACCTTC.

This chain connects TRBV4-3 to TRBJ2-1; a possible D gene is TRBD1 (6 bases). CDR3 size: 15 residues. Germline CDR1 is LGHNA and CDR2 is YSLEER. Trimming left V 0 bases short and J 3 bases short, with 9 bases between. The CDR3 region is CASSQERDNYNEQFF. The DNA for the CDR3 is TGCGCCAGCAGCCAAGAAAGGGACAACTACAATGAGCAGTTCTTC.

V is TRBV6-2 or TRBV6-3 and J is TRBJ1-1, with D perhaps matching TRBD1 (5 bases). The V end lost 2 bases, the J end lost 8 bases, and 6 bases lay between the germline ends. There are 11 residues in the CDR3. Germline CDR1 and CDR2: MNHEY and SVGEGT. The CDR3 sequence is CASSYHREAFF. In DNA form, the CDR3 reads TGTGCCAGCAGTTACCACAGGGAAGCTTTCTTT.

This chain joins TRBV6-2 or TRBV6-3 and TRBJ1-2, with D hard to call. Trimming took 0 bases from V and 6 from J, leaving 11 bases between them. The CDR3 is 14 amino acids. Germline CDR1 reads MNHEY; CDR2 reads SVGEGT. CDR3 DNA: TGTGCCAGCAGTTACTCGAGGCAGCTAAATGGCTACACCTTC. Translated: CASSYSRQLNGYTF.

V gene TRBV4-2 combines with J gene TRBJ1-3; D ambiguous. Trimming took off 3 bases at V and 0 bases at J, with 9 bases between the two ends. Germline CDR1 and CDR2: LGHNA and YNFKEQ. This CDR3 contains 15 residues. The CDR3 reads CASSQAEASGNTIYF. The CDR3 coding sequence is TGTGCCAGCAGCCAGGCCGAGGCCTCTGGAAACACCATATATTTT.

V usage is TRBV18 and J usage is TRBJ2-7; maybe TRBD1 (5 bases). Germline V gene sequence: CDR1 KGHSH, CDR2 LQKENI. The ends were cut back, 2 bases at V and 1 base at J, with 9 bases in the middle. The CDR3 contains 14 residues. CDR3 region: CASSPRTKSYEQYF. The CDR3 region has the DNA TGTGCCAGCTCACCAAGGACAAAATCCTACGAGCAGTACTTC.

The rearrangement links TRBV29-1 to TRBJ2-7; 10 bases map to TRBD1. The germline CDR1 and CDR2 sequences are SQVTM and ANQGSEA. Trimming took 6 bases from V and 3 from J; bases not matched to a gene: 5. CDR3 length: 13 amino acids. The CDR3 loop is CSVATGGSYEQYF. The CDR3 nucleotides are TGCAGCGTGGCGACAGGGGGCAGCTACGAGCAGTACTTC.

CDR3 region: CAISDTRQTNIQYF. Written as DNA, the CDR3 is TGTGCCATCAGTGACACGAGACAGACTAACATTCAGTACTTC. This chain joins TRBV10-3 and TRBJ2-4; TRBD1 is a possible D gene (5 bases). V was trimmed by 3 bases and J by 7 bases, leaving 13 bases between them. The length of the CDR3 is 14 residues. Germline CDR1 reads ENHRY; CDR2 reads SYGVKD.

This clone occurred a few times. The V gene is TRBV7-9, the J gene TRBJ2-1; tentatively, D is TRBD1 (6 bases). The V and J ends lost 5 bases and 6 bases respectively, with 8 bases between them. This CDR3 is 12 amino acids long. In germline, CDR1 is SEHNR, CDR2 FQNEAQ (reference sequence). The CDR3 DNA sequence: TGTGCCAGCAGCGCACAGGGCAATGAGCAGTTCTTC. This gives the protein CASSAQGNEQFF.

This sequence joins TRBV5-1 and TRBJ1-2; possibly TRBD1 for D (5 bases). Trimming removed 0 bases at V and 1 base at J, with 7 bases between. The CDR3 is made up of 14 amino acids. From germline, CDR1 is SGHRS and CDR2 YFSETQ. Written as DNA, the CDR3 is TGCGCCAGCAGCTTGGACAGGAATAACTATGGCTACACCTTC. It encodes CASSLDRNNYGYTF. Variable domain in full (rest from reference TRBV5-1 and TRBJ1-2): KAGVTQTPRYLIKTRGQQVTLSCSPISGHRSVSWYQQTPGQGLQFLFEYFSETQRNKGNFPGRFSGRQFSNSRSEMNVSTLELGDSALYLCASSLDRNNYGYTFGSGTRLTVV.